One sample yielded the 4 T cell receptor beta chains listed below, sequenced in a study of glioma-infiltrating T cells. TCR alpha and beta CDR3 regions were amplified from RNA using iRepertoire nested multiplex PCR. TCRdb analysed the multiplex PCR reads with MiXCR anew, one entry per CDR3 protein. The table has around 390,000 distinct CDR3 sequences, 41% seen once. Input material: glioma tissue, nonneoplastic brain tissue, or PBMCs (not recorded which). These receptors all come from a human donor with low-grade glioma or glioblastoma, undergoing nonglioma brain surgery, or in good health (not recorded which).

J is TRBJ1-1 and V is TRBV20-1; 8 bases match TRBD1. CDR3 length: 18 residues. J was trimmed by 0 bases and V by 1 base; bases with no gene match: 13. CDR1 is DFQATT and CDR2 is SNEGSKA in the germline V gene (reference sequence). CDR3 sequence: CSARGPTGVCFMNTEAFF. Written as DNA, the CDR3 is TGCAGTGCTAGAGGCCCGACAGGGGTTTGCTTCATGAACACTGAAGCTTTCTTT.

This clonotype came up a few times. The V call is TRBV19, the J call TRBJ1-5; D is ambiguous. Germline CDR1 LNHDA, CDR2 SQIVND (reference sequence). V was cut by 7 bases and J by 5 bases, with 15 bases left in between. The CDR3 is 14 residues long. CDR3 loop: CASTRRREDQPQHF. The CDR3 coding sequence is TGTGCCAGTACCAGAAGGAGGGAAGATCAGCCCCAGCATTTT.

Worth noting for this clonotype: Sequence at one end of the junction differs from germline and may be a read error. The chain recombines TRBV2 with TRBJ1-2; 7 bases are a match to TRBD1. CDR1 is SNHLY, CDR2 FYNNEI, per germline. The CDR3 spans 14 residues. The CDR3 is CASSRDRSNYGYAF. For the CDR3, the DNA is TGTGCCAGCAGCCGGGACAGATCTAACTATGGCTACGCCTTC.

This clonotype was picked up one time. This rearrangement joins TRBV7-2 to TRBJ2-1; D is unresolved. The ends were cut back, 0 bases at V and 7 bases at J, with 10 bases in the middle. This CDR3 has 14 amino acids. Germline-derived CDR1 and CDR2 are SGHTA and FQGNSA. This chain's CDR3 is CASSLALGRNEQFF. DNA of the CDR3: TGTGCCAGCAGCTTAGCCCTAGGAAGAAATGAGCAGTTCTTC. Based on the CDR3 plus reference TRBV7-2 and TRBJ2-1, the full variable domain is GAGVSQSPSNKVTEKGKDVELRCDPISGHTALYWYRQSLGQGLEFLIYFQGNSAPDKSGLPSDRFSAERTGGSVSTLTIQRTQQEDSAVYLCASSLALGRNEQFFGPGTRLTVL.